One sample yielded the 13 T cell receptor beta chains listed below, sequenced in a study of blood T cells in healthy people across ages. A J-beta primer mix and a sample-barcoded 5' primer were used in a second PCR of roughly 6 to 12 cycles. TCRdb reprocessed the 5' RACE reads via MiXCR and lists one record per CDR3 protein. This repertoire shows around 970,000 distinct CDR3 sequences, 51% found once; its top ten account for about 21%. The sequenced material came from blood. The receptors derive from a woman aged 55-69 years in good health.

The rearrangement links TRBV4-2 to TRBJ2-3, with 10 bases that match TRBD2. Germline assignment: CDR1 LGHNA and CDR2 YNFKEQ. CDR3 size: 16 residues. With V trimmed by 0 bases and J by 3 bases, 3 bases remained unmatched. The CDR3 bases are TGTGCCAGCAGCCAAGAACCTAGCGGGAGTACAGATACGCAGTATTTT. Residues: CASSQEPSGSTDTQYF.

This clonotype has more than one count but fewer than ten. The V call is TRBV7-2, the J call TRBJ2-5; a possible D gene is TRBD1 (5 bases). The germline CDR1 and CDR2 sequences are SGHTA and FQGNSA. V was shortened by 1 base and J by 5 bases, with 14 bases between the two germline ends. The CDR3 has 15 amino acids. The CDR3: CASSLDGAERETQYF. CDR3 DNA: TGTGCCAGCAGCTTAGATGGGGCCGAGAGGGAGACCCAGTACTTC.

The chain employs TRBV3-1 and TRBJ2-1; D remains ambiguous. Per germline, CDR1 LGHDT and CDR2 YNNKEL (reference sequence). This CDR3 spans 14 amino acids. Trimming left V 2 bases short and J 10 bases short, with 15 bases between. In nucleotides, the CDR3 is TGTGCCAGCAGCCAACGCGGTTTGGGCCACGAGCAGTTCTTC. Translating it yields CASSQRGLGHEQFF.

V gene TRBV6-5 combines with J gene TRBJ2-7; the D is unclear. From germline, CDR1 is MNHEY and CDR2 SVGAGI. CDR3 length equals 16 residues. With 6 bases removed from V and 1 base from J, the gap between germline ends came to 19 bases. The CDR3 region has the DNA TGTGCCAGCAGATCAAACGGTGGCAAATCATCCTACGAGCAGTACTTC. It is translated as CASRSNGGKSSYEQYF.

The rearrangement uses TRBV6-5 and TRBJ2-1; D perhaps matches TRBD2 (5 bases). Germline CDR1 MNHEY, CDR2 SVGAGI. The V and J ends lost 6 bases and 9 bases respectively, with 18 bases between them. The CDR3 spans 14 residues. This CDR3 is CASRPPPTRSEQFF. The DNA of the CDR3 is TGTGCCAGCAGACCACCTCCAACTAGATCTGAGCAGTTCTTC.

This clonotype was seen only a few times. The CDR3 here is CSVEPRDGGYNEQFF. CDR3 nucleotides: TGCAGCGTTGAACCCCGGGACGGCGGGTACAATGAGCAGTTCTTC. V is TRBV29-1 and J is TRBJ2-1, with D possibly called TRBD1 or TRBD2 (5 bases each). CDR3 length: 15 amino acids. Trimming removed 2 bases at V and 4 bases at J, with 15 bases between. The germline V gene has CDR1 SQVTM and CDR2 ANQGSEA.

In its sample, this clonotype was seen a few times. This chain connects TRBV20-1 to TRBJ2-7; 8 nucleotides agree with TRBD2. The CDR3 runs to 14 residues. J was trimmed by 4 bases and V by 6 bases; bases with no gene match: 11. Germline V gives CDR1 DFQATT, CDR2 SNEGSKA (reference sequence). CDR3 protein: CSAPPPAGGYEQYF. The CDR3 bases are TGCAGTGCCCCACCCCCGGCGGGAGGATACGAGCAGTACTTC.

This clonotype was counted a few times. V gene TRBV7-8 combines with J gene TRBJ2-7; D unclear. Between the trimmed V and J ends, which lost 5 bases and 3 bases, there was a span of 14 bases. The CDR3 covers 14 residues. From germline, CDR1 is SGHVS and CDR2 FQNEAQ. The DNA of the CDR3 is TGTGCCAGCAGCGTGAAAGGAGAACTCTACGAGCAGTACTTC. It is translated as CASSVKGELYEQYF.

At least ten counts were recorded for this clonotype. DNA for the CDR3: TGTGCCAGCAGTCTTAGGGAAACCAACGAGCAGTACTTC. This sequence encodes CASSLRETNEQYF. V gene TRBV12-3 or TRBV12-4 combines with J gene TRBJ2-7; D unclear. The V end lost 5 bases, the J end lost 5 bases, and 13 bases lay between the germline ends. The CDR3 runs to 13 residues.

At least ten counts were recorded for this clonotype. The J gene is TRBJ2-3, the V gene TRBV5-1; the match to TRBD2 covers 10 bases. The CDR3 covers 18 residues. Germline V gene sequence: CDR1 SGHRS, CDR2 YFSETQ. The ends lost 4 bases at V and 6 bases at J; junction bases unmatched: 17. The DNA for the CDR3 is TGCGCCAGCAGCCGGTACGGGACTAGCGACTCCTTGCCCGATACGCAGTATTTT. Its translation is CASSRYGTSDSLPDTQYF.

The chain uses TRBV12-3 or TRBV12-4 and TRBJ2-4; unclear D gene. CDR3 length: 12 amino acids. V lost 0 bases and J lost 8, with 5 bases in between. CDR3 bases: TGTGCCAGCAGTTTAGCGAACGACATTCAGTACTTC. Its translation: CASSLANDIQYF.

V gene TRBV3-1 combines with J gene TRBJ2-2; TRBD1 agrees at 12 bases. V gave up 4 bases and J gave up 5 bases; unmatched junction bases: 5. Germline CDR1 LGHDT, CDR2 YNNKEL (reference sequence). CDR3 length: 16 residues. This chain's CDR3 is CASSRGQGAGTGELFF. The DNA for the CDR3 is TGTGCCAGCAGCCGGGGACAGGGGGCTGGGACCGGGGAGCTGTTTTTT. The full variable domain, rest sourced from reference TRBV3-1 and TRBJ2-2, is DTAVSQTPKYLVTQMGNDKSIKCEQNLGHDTMYWYKQDSKKFLKIMFSYNNKELIINETVPNRFSPKSPDKAHLNLHINSLELGDSAVYFCASSRGQGAGTGELFFGEGSRLTVL.

This sequence joins TRBV7-2 and TRBJ2-7; TRBD2 matches 11 bases. The better agreement between TRBJ2-5 and the DNA end casts doubt on the J call. The V gene's germline CDR1 is SGHTA and CDR2 FQGNSA. The CDR3 is 20 residues long. The CDR3 nucleotides are TGTGCCAGCAGCTCCGGGACTAGCGGAGAAACTAACTACCTTAAAGAGACCCAGTACTTC. Translated: CASSSGTSGETNYLKETQYF.